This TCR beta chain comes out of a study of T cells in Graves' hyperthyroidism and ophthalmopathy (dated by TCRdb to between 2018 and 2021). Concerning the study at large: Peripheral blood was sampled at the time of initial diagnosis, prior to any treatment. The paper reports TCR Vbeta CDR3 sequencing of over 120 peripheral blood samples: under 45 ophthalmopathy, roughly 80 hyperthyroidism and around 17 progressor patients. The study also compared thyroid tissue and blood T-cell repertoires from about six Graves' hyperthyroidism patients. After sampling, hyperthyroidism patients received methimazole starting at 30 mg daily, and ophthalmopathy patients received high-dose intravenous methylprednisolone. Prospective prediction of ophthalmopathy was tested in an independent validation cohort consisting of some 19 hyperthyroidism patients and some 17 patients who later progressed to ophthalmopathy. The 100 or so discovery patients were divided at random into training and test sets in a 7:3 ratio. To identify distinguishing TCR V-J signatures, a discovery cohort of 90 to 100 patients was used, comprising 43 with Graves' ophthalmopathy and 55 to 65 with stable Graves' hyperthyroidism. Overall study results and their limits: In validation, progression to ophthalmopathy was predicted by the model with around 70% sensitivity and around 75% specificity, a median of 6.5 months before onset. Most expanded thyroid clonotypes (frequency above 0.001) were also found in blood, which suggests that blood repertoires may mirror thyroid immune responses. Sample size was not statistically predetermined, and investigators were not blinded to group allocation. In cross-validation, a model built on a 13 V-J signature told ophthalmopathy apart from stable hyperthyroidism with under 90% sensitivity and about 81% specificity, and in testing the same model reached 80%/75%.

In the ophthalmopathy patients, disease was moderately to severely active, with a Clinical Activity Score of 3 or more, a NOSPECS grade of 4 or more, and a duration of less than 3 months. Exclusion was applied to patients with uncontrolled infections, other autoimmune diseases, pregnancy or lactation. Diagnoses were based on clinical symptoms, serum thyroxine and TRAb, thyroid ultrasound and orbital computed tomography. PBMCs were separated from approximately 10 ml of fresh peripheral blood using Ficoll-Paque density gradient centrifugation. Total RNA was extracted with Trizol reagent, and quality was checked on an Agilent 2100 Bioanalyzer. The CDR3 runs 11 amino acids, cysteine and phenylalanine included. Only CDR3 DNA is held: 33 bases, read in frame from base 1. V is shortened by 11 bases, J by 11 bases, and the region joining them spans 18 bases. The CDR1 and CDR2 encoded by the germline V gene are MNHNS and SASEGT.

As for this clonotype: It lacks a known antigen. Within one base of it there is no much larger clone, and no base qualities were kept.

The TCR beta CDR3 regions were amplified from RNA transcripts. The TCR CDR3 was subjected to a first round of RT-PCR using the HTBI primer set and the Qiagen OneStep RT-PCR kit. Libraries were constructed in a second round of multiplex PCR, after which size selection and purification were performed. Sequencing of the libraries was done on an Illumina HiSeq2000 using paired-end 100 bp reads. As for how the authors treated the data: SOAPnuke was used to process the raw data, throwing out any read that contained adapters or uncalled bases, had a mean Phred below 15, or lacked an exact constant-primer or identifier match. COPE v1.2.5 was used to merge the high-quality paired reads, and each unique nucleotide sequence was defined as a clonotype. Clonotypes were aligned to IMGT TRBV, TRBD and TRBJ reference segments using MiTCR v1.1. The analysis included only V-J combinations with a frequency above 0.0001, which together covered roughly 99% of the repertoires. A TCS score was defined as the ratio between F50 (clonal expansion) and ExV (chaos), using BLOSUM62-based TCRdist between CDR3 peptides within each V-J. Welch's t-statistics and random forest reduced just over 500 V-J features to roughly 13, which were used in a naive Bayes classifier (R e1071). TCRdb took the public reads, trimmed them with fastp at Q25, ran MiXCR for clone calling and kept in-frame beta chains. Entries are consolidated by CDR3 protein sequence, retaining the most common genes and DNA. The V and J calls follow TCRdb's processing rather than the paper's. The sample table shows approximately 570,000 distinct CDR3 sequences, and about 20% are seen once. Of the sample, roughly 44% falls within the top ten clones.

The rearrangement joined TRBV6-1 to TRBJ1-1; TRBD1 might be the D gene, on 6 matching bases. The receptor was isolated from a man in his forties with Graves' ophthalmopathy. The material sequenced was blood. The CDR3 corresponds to CAARGTGRAFF. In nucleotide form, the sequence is TGTGCCGCCAGGGGTACAGGTCGGGCTTTCTTT.